A single sample gave rise to the 28 T cell receptor beta chains below, sequenced in a study of blood T cell repertoires in COVID-19. This table comes from immunoSEQ multiplex PCR, and its TCRdb copy is limited to in-frame clones, with some not included. The sample holds about 240,000 clones, approximately 86% seen once. Sequences were obtained from PBMCs or T cells enriched from blood (not recorded which). These receptors were obtained from a woman in her thirties or forties with acute COVID-19.

The V gene is TRBV19, the J gene TRBJ1-4, with TRBD1 identical over 9 bases. With V trimmed by 5 bases and J by 3 bases, 19 bases remained unmatched. Germline CDR1 is LNHDA and CDR2 is SQIVND (reference sequence). The CDR3 spans 20 residues. CDR3 sequence: CASSPHPPGQGPEANEKLFF. DNA for the CDR3: TGTGCCAGTAGTCCTCATCCTCCGGGACAGGGCCCCGAAGCTAATGAAAAACTGTTTTTT.

DNA for the CDR3: TGTGCCAGCAGCCAAGGTGACCGGGACAGGGGCACAGATACGCAGTATTTT. Its protein product is CASSQGDRDRGTDTQYF. The rearrangement links TRBV7-3 to TRBJ2-3; 9 bases agree with TRBD1. Looked up from germline, CDR1 is SGHTA and CDR2 is FQGTGA. V was pared by 5 bases and J by 1 base, with 10 bases of the junction left unmatched. The CDR3 extends over 17 amino acids.

This chain connects TRBV9 to TRBJ2-7; D is perhaps TRBD2 (7 bases). CDR1 and CDR2 (germline): SGDLS, YYNGEE. The CDR3 spans 16 residues. The V end was cut by 4 bases, the J end by 2 bases, with 19 bases between. The CDR3 DNA reads as TGTGCCAGCAGCCCTGGTCGGGGGGCGAAGGCCTACGAGCAGTACTTC. Protein sequence: CASSPGRGAKAYEQYF.

The chain is built from TRBV27 and TRBJ2-7, with TRBD1 matching 10 bases. The germline V gene has CDR1 MNHEY and CDR2 SMNVEV (reference sequence). V shed 5 bases, J shed 5 bases, and the junction held 3 bases outside the gene matches. CDR3 length equals 13 residues. CDR3 sequence: CASSRQGANEQYF. Here the CDR3 DNA reads TGTGCCAGCAGTAGACAGGGGGCAAACGAGCAGTACTTC.

The sample holds a few counts of this clone. CDR3 loop: CASSFTSTSTDTQYF. Here the CDR3 DNA reads TGTGCCAGCAGCTTTACTAGCACTAGCACAGATACGCAGTATTTT. The chain couples TRBV7-2 to TRBJ2-3, with D possibly matching TRBD2 (6 bases). CDR3 size: 15 residues. The V gene lost 3 bases and the J gene lost 0 bases, with 10 bases spanning the gap. The germline CDR1 and CDR2 sequences are SGHTA and FQGNSA.

The chain couples TRBV5-4 to TRBJ2-3; tentatively, D is TRBD1 (5 bases). The ends were cut back, 0 bases at V and 4 bases at J, with 12 bases in the middle. Germline V gene data show CDR1 as SGHNT and CDR2 as YYREEE (reference sequence). The CDR3 sequence is 15 residues long. This CDR3 reads CASSLEGDSADTQYF. The CDR3 DNA follows: TGTGCCAGCAGCTTGGAAGGGGATAGTGCAGATACGCAGTATTTT.

The rearrangement uses TRBV4-1 and TRBJ2-7, with TRBD2 matching over 8 bases. The CDR3 length is 15 residues. Losses at the gene ends were 0 bases for V and 6 bases for J; bases not matched to a gene: 7. CDR1 is MGHRA and CDR2 is YSYEKL in the germline V gene. In nucleotides, the CDR3 is TGCGCCAGCAGCCAAGATCCCGGGGGGGTTCGCGAGCAGTACTTC. Translated, it gives CASSQDPGGVREQYF.

V is TRBV9 and J is TRBJ2-3; 8 bases line up with TRBD1. The germline V gene encodes CDR1 SGDLS and CDR2 YYNGEE. This CDR3 comprises 16 residues. The junction had 6 bases not matched to a gene; V was cut back by 3 bases and J by 0 bases. The CDR3 is CASSEGQAPSTDTQYF. CDR3 bases: TGTGCCAGCAGCGAGGGACAGGCCCCTAGCACAGATACGCAGTATTTT.

The chain joins TRBV30 to TRBJ2-7, with D possibly TRBD1 on 6 matching bases. This CDR3 has 11 residues. Germline V CDR1 and CDR2: GTSNPN, SVGIG (reference sequence). The CDR3 here is CAAQGPYEQYF. CDR3 nucleotides: TGTGCGGCGCAGGGGCCCTACGAGCAGTACTTC. The variable domain in full, with the rest retrieved from reference TRBV30 and TRBJ2-7, is SQTIHQWPATLVQPVGSPLSLECTVEGTSNPNLYWYRQAAGRGLQLLFYSVGIGQISSEVPQNLSASRPQDRQFILSSKKLLLSDSGFYLCAAQGPYEQYFGPGTRLTVT.

This chain uses TRBV19 with TRBJ2-6; 7 bases fit TRBD2. The CDR3 has 19 amino acids. Germline V lookup: CDR1 LNHDA, CDR2 SQIVND (reference sequence). With 7 bases clipped from V and 0 bases from J, the junction kept 15 bases outside the gene matches. The DNA for the CDR3 is TGTGCCAGTATCGGGGGGTTAGCGGGCCTTTCCTCTGGGGCCAACGTCCTGACTTTC. This codes for CASIGGLAGLSSGANVLTF.

The gene calls are TRBV15 and TRBJ2-5; D is ambiguous. This CDR3 is built from 13 residues. The V end was cut by 0 bases, the J end by 3 bases, with 5 bases between. Germline V gene lookup returns CDR1 LNHNV and CDR2 YYDKDF (reference sequence). The CDR3 coding sequence is TGTGCCACCAGCAGAGAGCGTGAAGAGACCCAGTACTTC. It is translated as CATSREREETQYF.

This clone was seen many times. The chain combines TRBV13 with TRBJ1-1, with 8 bases fitting TRBD1. Germline V gene sequence: CDR1 PRHDT, CDR2 FYEKMQ (reference sequence). The CDR3 sequence is 15 residues long. The V segment lost 2 bases and the J segment 1 base; nucleotides outside the gene matches: 3. The CDR3 here is CASSLSGGTNTEAFF. CDR3 sequence (DNA): TGTGCCAGCAGCTTATCAGGGGGCACGAACACTGAAGCTTTCTTT.

This clone occurred a few times. The V gene is TRBV5-4, the J gene TRBJ2-7; 7 nucleotides match TRBD2. With 0 bases clipped from V and 6 bases from J, the junction kept 9 bases outside the gene matches. There are 15 residues in the CDR3. CDR1 is SGHNT, CDR2 YYREEE, per germline (reference sequence). CDR3 coding DNA: TGTGCCAGCAGCTTGGCCGGGGGGAGGGCCCTCGAGCAGTACTTC. It encodes CASSLAGGRALEQYF. Based on the CDR3 plus reference TRBV5-4 and TRBJ2-7, the full variable domain is ETGVTQSPTHLIKTRGQQVTLRCSSQSGHNTVSWYQQALGQGPQFIFQYYREEENGRGNFPPRFSGLQFPNYSSELNVNALELDDSALYLCASSLAGGRALEQYFGPGTRLTVT.

As for this clone: Other DNA sequences of this sample code for an identical CDR3. The chain joins TRBV29-1 to TRBJ2-7; D is perhaps TRBD2 (5 bases). Germline CDR1 reads SQVTM; CDR2 reads ANQGSEA. The V end was cut by 3 bases, the J end by 7 bases, with 10 bases between. The CDR3 has 11 residues. CDR3 coding DNA: TGCAGCGTTGATCGGGGTGGGGAGCAGTACTTC. This codes for CSVDRGGEQYF.

This clone has a handful of counts. This chain connects TRBV9 to TRBJ2-7, with a possible D match to TRBD1 (6 bases). V was trimmed by 1 base and J by 5 bases, leaving 13 bases between them. CDR1 and CDR2 (germline): SGDLS, YYNGEE. This CDR3 is 14 amino acids long. The CDR3 region has the DNA TGTGCCAGCAGCGTATTGCCAGGGGAAAACGAGCAGTACTTC. Its translation is CASSVLPGENEQYF.

This chain connects TRBV13 to TRBJ1-2; maybe TRBD1 (6 bases). CDR1 PRHDT and CDR2 FYEKMQ come from the germline V gene (reference sequence). Trimming left V 8 bases short and J 7 bases short, with 20 bases between. CDR3 length: 14 residues. CDR3 amino acids: CASEGQGRYAGYTF. CDR3 in DNA: TGTGCCAGCGAAGGGCAGGGGCGGTATGCTGGCTACACCTTC.

This chain connects TRBV19 to TRBJ2-7; no definite D call. CDR1 and CDR2 from the germline V gene are LNHDA and SQIVND (reference sequence). The CDR3 length is 16 residues. V gave up 1 base and J gave up 2 bases, with 15 bases separating them. In DNA, the CDR3 is TGTGCCAGTAGTATAGGTGGCAGGCTTTCACCCTACGAGCAGTACTTC. It encodes CASSIGGRLSPYEQYF.

The J gene is TRBJ2-1, the V gene TRBV12-5, with TRBD2 matching over 9 bases. This CDR3 has 16 residues. V lost 2 bases to trimming and J lost 4 bases; unmatched junction nucleotides: 6. Germline-derived CDR1 and CDR2 are LGHNT and FRNRAP. DNA for the CDR3: TGTGCTAGTGGTTTGCGGGTAGCGGGAGCATACAATGAGCAGTTCTTC. This translates into CASGLRVAGAYNEQFF.

The chain recombines TRBV25-1 with TRBJ1-3; 8 bases fit TRBD1. The CDR3 has 15 residues. Germline CDR1 and CDR2: MGHDK and SYGVNS. V was clipped by 8 bases and J by 3 bases; unmatched bases: 9. CDR3 DNA sequence: TGTGCCAGCTCCCAGACAGGGGATTATGGAAACACCATATATTTT. It encodes CASSQTGDYGNTIYF. Full variable domain (rest looked up from reference TRBV25-1 and TRBJ1-3): EADIYQTPRYLVIGTGKKITLECSQTMGHDKMYWYQQDPGMELHLIHYSYGVNSTEKGDLSSESTVSRIRTEHFPLTLESARPSHTSQYLCASSQTGDYGNTIYFGEGSWLTVV.

The sample holds one count of this clone. The rearrangement joins TRBV6-2 or TRBV6-3 to TRBJ2-7; TRBD2 agrees at 13 bases. Trimming cost V 3 bases and J 2 bases; bases outside gene matches: 10. From germline, CDR1 is MNHEY and CDR2 SVGEGT. This CDR3 region has 18 residues. CDR3 loop: CASSYPTSGRAGTYEQYF. The CDR3 DNA sequence: TGTGCCAGCAGTTATCCAACTAGCGGGAGGGCCGGTACCTACGAGCAGTACTTC.

The rearrangement uses TRBV19 and TRBJ2-5; 14 nucleotides align to TRBD2. From germline, CDR1 is LNHDA and CDR2 SQIVND (reference sequence). The junction had 4 bases not matched to a gene; V was cut back by 6 bases and J by 1 base. CDR3 length: 16 residues. CDR3 loop: CASRVGLAGAQETQYF. The CDR3 region has the DNA TGTGCCAGTAGGGTGGGACTAGCGGGAGCCCAAGAGACCCAGTACTTC.

This clone was observed a handful of times. Other DNA sequences in this specimen translate into the identical CDR3. The V and J genes are TRBV18 and TRBJ2-1; D possibly corresponds to TRBD2 (5 bases). Germline-derived CDR1 and CDR2 are KGHSH and LQKENI. Deletions cut 1 base from V and 8 bases from J, with 6 bases between. The CDR3 is 12 amino acids. The chain's CDR3 is CASSPQGDEQFF. The CDR3 DNA is TGTGCCAGCTCACCACAGGGAGATGAGCAGTTCTTC.

J is TRBJ2-2 and V is TRBV7-2, with D possibly matching TRBD2 (6 bases). The germline gives CDR1 SGHTA, CDR2 FQGNSA. V lost 4 bases, J lost 1 base, and 10 bases lay in between. The length of the CDR3 is 15 residues. The CDR3, as DNA: TGTGCCAGCAGCTCGCTAGCGCTGAACACCGGGGAGCTGTTTTTT. It translates to CASSSLALNTGELFF. Using reference TRBV7-2 and TRBJ2-2 for the parts outside the CDR3, the full variable domain is GAGVSQSPSNKVTEKGKDVELRCDPISGHTALYWYRQSLGQGLEFLIYFQGNSAPDKSGLPSDRFSAERTGGSVSTLTIQRTQQEDSAVYLCASSSLALNTGELFFGEGSRLTVL.

The V gene is TRBV4-1, the J gene TRBJ2-3; the match to TRBD2 covers 14 bases. Germline V gene sequence: CDR1 MGHRA, CDR2 YSYEKL. Losses at the gene ends were 0 bases for V and 6 bases for J; bases not matched to a gene: 5. This CDR3 region has 17 residues. The CDR3 protein is CASSQDGTSGSGDTQYF. The CDR3 region has the DNA TGCGCCAGCAGCCAAGATGGGACTAGCGGGAGTGGCGATACGCAGTATTTT.

CDR3 sequence: CASGGSGNIQYF. The CDR3 bases are TGCGCCAGCGGGGGTAGCGGAAACATTCAGTACTTC. This chain uses TRBV10-2 with TRBJ2-4; D is perhaps TRBD2 (6 bases). V was cut by 8 bases and J by 6 bases, with 11 bases left in between. The CDR3 is made up of 12 amino acids. CDR1 and CDR2 (germline): WSHSY, SAAADI.

This sequence joins TRBV9 and TRBJ2-7; the match to TRBD2 covers 12 bases. Germline V gene sequence: CDR1 SGDLS, CDR2 YYNGEE. J lost 0 bases, V lost 0 bases, and 1 base had no gene match. The CDR3 covers 16 residues. CDR3 in DNA: TGTGCCAGCAGCGTAGGGACTAGCGGGGACTCCTACGAGCAGTACTTC. Protein: CASSVGTSGDSYEQYF.

CDR3 DNA sequence: TGTGCCAGTAGTATAGATACAGGGAACAATCAGCCCCAGCATTTT. Residues: CASSIDTGNNQPQHF. The rearrangement links TRBV19 to TRBJ1-5, with D maybe TRBD1 (6 bases). Germline lookup yields CDR1 LNHDA and CDR2 SQIVND (reference sequence). This CDR3 comprises 15 residues. The V end was cut by 0 bases, the J end by 3 bases, with 9 bases between.

The chain has TRBV29-1 and TRBJ1-4; possibly TRBD1 for D (5 bases). Germline V lookup: CDR1 SQVTM, CDR2 ANQGSEA. CDR3 length: 13 residues. V was cut by 3 bases and J by 8 bases, with 13 bases left in between. The CDR3: CSVDGGVGEKLFF. The CDR3 nucleotides read TGCAGCGTTGACGGAGGGGTGGGCGAAAAACTGTTTTTT.